One and the same sample provided the 14 T cell receptor beta chains below, sequenced in a study of immune evolution from preneoplasia to lung adenocarcinoma. Using immunoSEQ multiplex PCR, the repertoire was profiled, and TCRdb retains in-frame clones only, with some absent. The sample carries 14,000 to 15,000 clones, about four fifths recorded once. The sample taken for sequencing was FFPE minimally invasive lung adenocarcinoma tissue. These receptors were taken from a person aged 55 to 79 with lung adenocarcinoma.

V is TRBV15 and J is TRBJ2-1, with 9 bases aligning to TRBD2. Germline CDR1 and CDR2: LNHNV and YYDKDF (reference sequence). CDR3 length equals 17 residues. V lost 0 bases, J lost 3 bases, and 6 bases stayed unmatched. CDR3 in amino acids: CATSRDLSGGGYNEQFF. The CDR3 region has the DNA TGTGCCACCAGCAGAGATCTTAGCGGGGGTGGCTACAATGAGCAGTTCTTC. The full variable domain, completed using reference TRBV15 and TRBJ2-1, is DAMVIQNPRYQVTQFGKPVTLSCSQTLNHNVMYWYQQKSSQAPKLLFHYYDKDFNNEADTPDNFQSRRPNTSFCFLDIRSPGLGDTAMYLCATSRDLSGGGYNEQFFGPGTRLTVL.

This clone was seen a few times. The rearrangement uses TRBV19 and TRBJ2-7; 8 nucleotides agree with TRBD1. The CDR3 covers 16 residues. The V gene end was trimmed by 6 bases and the J gene end by 2 bases; junction bases not matched to a gene: 12. CDR1 is LNHDA, CDR2 SQIVND, per germline (reference sequence). CDR3 loop: CASSLEGTGGPYEQYF. The CDR3 bases are TGTGCCAGTAGCCTAGAAGGGACAGGAGGTCCCTACGAGCAGTACTTC.

A few counts support this clone. This chain joins TRBV28 and TRBJ2-3; no clear D. The germline V gene has CDR1 MDHEN and CDR2 SYDVKM. There are 11 residues in the CDR3. V lost 6 bases and J lost 6, with 7 bases in between. For the CDR3, the DNA is TGTGCCAGCAGCCCCTTCGATACGCAGTATTTT. Translating gives CASSPFDTQYF.

The genes are TRBV6-5 and TRBJ1-4; TRBD1 aligns across 7 bases. With V trimmed by 4 bases and J by 6 bases, 2 bases remained unmatched. CDR1 and CDR2 (germline): MNHEY, SVGAGI. The CDR3 has 13 residues. DNA for the CDR3: TGTGCCAGCAGTTTCCAGGGGGATGAAAAACTGTTTTTT. This encodes CASSFQGDEKLFF.

This chain links TRBV18 with TRBJ1-1; no clear D. Germline lookup yields CDR1 KGHSH and CDR2 LQKENI. The CDR3 totals 14 residues. Trimming took 3 bases from V and 0 from J, leaving 8 bases between them. DNA for the CDR3: TGTGCCAGCTCACCGGCCCCTCTGAACACTGAAGCTTTCTTT. Its protein product is CASSPAPLNTEAFF.

This chain connects TRBV11-2 to TRBJ2-7; D gene unclear. Trimming left V 3 bases short and J 0 bases short, with 9 bases between. CDR3 size: 14 residues. Germline-derived CDR1 and CDR2 are SGHAT and FQNNGV. CDR3 amino acids: CASSFNGASYEQYF. CDR3 sequence (DNA): TGTGCCAGCAGCTTCAACGGAGCCTCCTACGAGCAGTACTTC.

The chain combines TRBV11-2 with TRBJ2-5; no clear D gene. The V and J ends lost 7 bases and 3 bases respectively, with 15 bases between them. Per the germline V gene, CDR1 is SGHAT and CDR2 is FQNNGV. The length of the CDR3 is 14 residues. The CDR3 loop reads CASNDFYTEETQYF. The DNA of the CDR3 is TGTGCCAGCAACGACTTTTACACTGAAGAGACCCAGTACTTC. Full variable domain (remainder filled in from reference TRBV11-2 and TRBJ2-5): EAGVAQSPRYKIIEKRQSVAFWCNPISGHATLYWYQQILGQGPKLLIQFQNNGVVDDSQLPKDRFSAERLKGVDSTLKIQPAKLEDSAVYLCASNDFYTEETQYFGPGTRLLVL.

The chain combines TRBV5-4 with TRBJ2-1, with D possibly matching TRBD2 (5 bases). The CDR3 has 13 residues. V gave up 4 bases and J gave up 5 bases, with 10 bases separating them. Germline V gene data show CDR1 as SGHNT and CDR2 as YYREEE (reference sequence). In DNA, the CDR3 is TGTGCCAGCAGCGAGGGATCAGACAATGAGCAGTTCTTC. This translates into CASSEGSDNEQFF.

The rearrangement joins TRBV21-1 to TRBJ2-7; whether TRBD2, the table's D call, matches the DNA was not checked. TRBV21-1 is noted as a pseudogene. The CDR3 has 15 amino acids. For the CDR3, the DNA is TGTGCCAGCAGCAACGGAGGAAATGGGAATTACGAGCAGTACTTC. Protein sequence: CASSNGGNGNYEQYF.

This sequence joins TRBV6-6 and TRBJ1-1; 7 bases line up with TRBD1. The length of the CDR3 is 14 residues. From germline, CDR1 is MNHNY and CDR2 SVGAGI (reference sequence). Unmatched junction bases numbered 7, after V lost 7 bases and J lost 2 bases. CDR3 coding DNA: TGTGCCAGCATAAGGGGGACAGTCAACACTGAAGCTTTCTTT. This gives the protein CASIRGTVNTEAFF.

The V gene is TRBV19, the J gene TRBJ2-1; 10 bases map to TRBD2. With V trimmed by 10 bases and J by 6 bases, 12 bases remained unmatched. Per germline, CDR1 LNHDA and CDR2 SQIVND (reference sequence). This CDR3 region has 15 residues. CDR3 bases: TGTGCCACCAGTTCACTAGCGGGATCTCTCAATGAGCAGTTCTTC. Its translation is CATSSLAGSLNEQFF.

The chain is built from TRBV5-4 and TRBJ2-1, with TRBD1 matching over 8 bases. This CDR3 is built from 14 residues. The ends lost 1 base at V and 7 bases at J; junction bases unmatched: 4. Germline loops: CDR1 SGHNT, CDR2 YYREEE (reference sequence). The chain's CDR3 is CASSLQGAGNEQFF. In nucleotides, the CDR3 is TGTGCCAGCAGCTTGCAGGGGGCGGGAAATGAGCAGTTCTTC. Filled out from reference TRBV5-4 and TRBJ2-1, the complete variable domain reads ETGVTQSPTHLIKTRGQQVTLRCSSQSGHNTVSWYQQALGQGPQFIFQYYREEENGRGNFPPRFSGLQFPNYSSELNVNALELDDSALYLCASSLQGAGNEQFFGPGTRLTVL.

The V and J genes are TRBV30 and TRBJ2-5; a weak D match, TRBD1 (6 bases). CDR3 size: 15 residues. Trimming left V 2 bases short and J 4 bases short, with 17 bases between. Germline V lookup: CDR1 GTSNPN, CDR2 SVGIG (reference sequence). The CDR3 region has the DNA TGTGCCTGGAGTACGGACAGAAGGTTAGTAGAGACCCAGTACTTC. Translation gives CAWSTDRRLVETQYF.

This sequence joins TRBV28 and TRBJ1-6; TRBD1 is a possible D gene (6 bases). This CDR3 is 12 amino acids long. Per the germline V gene, CDR1 is MDHEN and CDR2 is SYDVKM. V was pared by 7 bases and J by 14 bases, with 15 bases between. DNA of the CDR3: TGTGCCAGCACTAAACCCCAGGGGACCCTCCACTTT. Amino acids: CASTKPQGTLHF.